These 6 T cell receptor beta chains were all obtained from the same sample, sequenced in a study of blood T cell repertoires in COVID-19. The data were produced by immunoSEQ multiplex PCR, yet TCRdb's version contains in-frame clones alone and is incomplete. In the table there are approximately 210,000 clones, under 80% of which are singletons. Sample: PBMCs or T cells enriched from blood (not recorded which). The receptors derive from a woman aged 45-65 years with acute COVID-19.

As DNA, the CDR3 is TGTGCCAGCAGCTTAGGAGGTTATCAGCCCCAGCATTTT. It codes for CASSLGGYQPQHF. The chain combines TRBV7-8 with TRBJ1-5; D gene ambiguous. Germline CDR1 reads SGHVS; CDR2 reads FQNEAQ. CDR3 length equals 13 residues. V was pared by 1 base and J by 5 bases, with 6 bases between.

This CDR3 reads CASSARQGFDTQYF. The CDR3 DNA reads as TGTGCCAGCAGTGCTCGACAGGGGTTCGATACGCAGTATTTT. The V gene is TRBV5-8, the J gene TRBJ2-3, with 8 bases matching TRBD1. The CDR3 consists of 14 residues. The V gene's germline CDR1 is SGHTS and CDR2 YDEGEE. After removal of 5 bases from V and 6 bases from J, the junction contained 8 bases not matched to a gene. The complete variable domain, with remaining parts taken from reference TRBV5-8 and TRBJ2-3, reads EAGVTQSPTHLIKTRGQQATLRCSPISGHTSVYWYQQALGLGLQFLLWYDEGEERNRGNFPPRFSGRQFPNYSSELNVNALELEDSALYLCASSARQGFDTQYFGPGTRLTVL.

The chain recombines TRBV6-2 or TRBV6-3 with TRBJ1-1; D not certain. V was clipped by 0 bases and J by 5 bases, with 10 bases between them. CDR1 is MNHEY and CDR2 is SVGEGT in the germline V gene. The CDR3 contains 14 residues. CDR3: CASSYSAGGTEAFF. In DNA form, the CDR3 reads TGTGCCAGCAGTTACTCGGCGGGTGGGACTGAAGCTTTCTTT.

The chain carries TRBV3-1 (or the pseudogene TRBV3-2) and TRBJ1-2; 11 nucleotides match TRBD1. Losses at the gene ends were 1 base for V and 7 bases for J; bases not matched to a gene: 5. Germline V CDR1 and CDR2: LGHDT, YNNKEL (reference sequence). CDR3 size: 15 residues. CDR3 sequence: CASSQAGQGAVGYTF. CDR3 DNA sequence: TGTGCCAGCAGCCAAGCCGGACAGGGGGCGGTTGGCTACACCTTC.

The chain's CDR3 is CASSSDRGISEAFF. Written as DNA, the CDR3 is TGCGCCAGCAGCTCGGACAGGGGGATTTCTGAAGCTTTCTTT. The chain is built from TRBV5-1 and TRBJ1-1, with 10 positions matching TRBD1. The CDR3 consists of 14 residues. V shed 3 bases and J 6 bases; nucleotides not matched to a gene: 5. CDR1 is SGHRS, CDR2 YFSETQ, per germline.

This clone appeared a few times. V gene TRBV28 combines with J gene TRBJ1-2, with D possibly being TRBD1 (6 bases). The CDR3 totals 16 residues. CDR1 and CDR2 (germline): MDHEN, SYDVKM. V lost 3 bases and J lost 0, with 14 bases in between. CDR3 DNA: TGTGCCAGCAGTTTGACAGGTTACCTCACTAACTATGGCTACACCTTC. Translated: CASSLTGYLTNYGYTF.